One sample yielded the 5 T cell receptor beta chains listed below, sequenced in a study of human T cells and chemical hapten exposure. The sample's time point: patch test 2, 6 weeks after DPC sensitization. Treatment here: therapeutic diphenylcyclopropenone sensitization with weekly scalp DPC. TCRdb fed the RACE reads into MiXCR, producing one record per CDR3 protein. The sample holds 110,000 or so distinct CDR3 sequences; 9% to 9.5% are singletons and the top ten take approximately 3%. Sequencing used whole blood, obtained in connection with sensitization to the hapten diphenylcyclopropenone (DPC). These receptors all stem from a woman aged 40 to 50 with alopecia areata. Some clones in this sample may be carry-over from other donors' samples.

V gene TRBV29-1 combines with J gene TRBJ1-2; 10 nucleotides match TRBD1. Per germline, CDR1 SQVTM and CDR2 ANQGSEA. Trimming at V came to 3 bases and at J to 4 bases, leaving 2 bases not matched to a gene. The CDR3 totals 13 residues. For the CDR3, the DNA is TGCAGCGTTGATGGACAGGGGGGCTATGGCTACACCTTC. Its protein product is CSVDGQGGYGYTF.

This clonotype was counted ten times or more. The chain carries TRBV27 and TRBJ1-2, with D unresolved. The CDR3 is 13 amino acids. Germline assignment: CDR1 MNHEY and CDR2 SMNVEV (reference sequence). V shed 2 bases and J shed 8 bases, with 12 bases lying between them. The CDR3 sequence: CASSLGGRWGYTF. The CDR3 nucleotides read TGTGCCAGCAGTTTAGGCGGGAGATGGGGCTACACCTTC.

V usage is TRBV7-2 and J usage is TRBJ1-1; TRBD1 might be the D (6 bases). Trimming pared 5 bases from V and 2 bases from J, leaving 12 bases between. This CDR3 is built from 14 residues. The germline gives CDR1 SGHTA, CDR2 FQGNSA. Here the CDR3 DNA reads TGTGCCAGCAGCGTCAGACAGGCTAACACTGAAGCTTTCTTT. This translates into CASSVRQANTEAFF.

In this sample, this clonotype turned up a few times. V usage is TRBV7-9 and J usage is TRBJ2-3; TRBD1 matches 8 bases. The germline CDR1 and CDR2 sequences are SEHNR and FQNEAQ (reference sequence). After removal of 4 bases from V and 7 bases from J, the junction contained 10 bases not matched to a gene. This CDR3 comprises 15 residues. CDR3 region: CASSSTDRVVNTQYF. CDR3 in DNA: TGTGCCAGCAGCTCCACGGACAGGGTAGTAAATACGCAGTATTTT.

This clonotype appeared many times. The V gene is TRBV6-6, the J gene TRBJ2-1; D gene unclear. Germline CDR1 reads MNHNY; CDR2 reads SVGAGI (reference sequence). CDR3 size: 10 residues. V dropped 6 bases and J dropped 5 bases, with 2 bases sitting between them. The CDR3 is CASRDNEQFF. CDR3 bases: TGTGCCAGCAGGGACAATGAGCAGTTCTTC.